A single T cell receptor beta chain is shown here with its context. Its antigen is as yet unknown. Produced via immunoSEQ multiplex PCR; TCRdb's table is partial and in-frame only. The data show 200,000 to 250,000 clones, with under 95% seen just once and roughly 1% held by the top ten. This sample was included in a study of T cell responses to AZD1222 COVID-19 vaccine. Notes on the study in general: In a largely white British group with more females than males, clonal diversity was possibly underestimated. Researchers took repertoire samples only after the peak T cell response had come. Reportedly, nearly half of unique spike TCRs recognized epitopes outside B.1.351/B.1.1.7 mutations.

The starting material was peripheral blood, obtained on day 0 of MenACWY control vaccination. The clonotype comes from an adult in good health.

The CDR3 bases are TGTGCCAGCAGCCAGGGCTCCTATAATTCACCCCTCCACTTT. Amino acid sequence: CASSQGSYNSPLHF. V is TRBV3-1 (or the pseudogene TRBV3-2) and J is TRBJ1-6; D is undetermined. Trimming took off 3 bases at V and 0 bases at J, with 3 bases between the two ends. The CDR3 runs 14 residues. Per the germline V gene, CDR1 is LGHDT and CDR2 is YNNKEL (reference sequence).